The sequence of this T cell receptor (beta chain) was determined in a study of radiotherapy plus CTLA-4 blockade in lung cancer. As for the study in general: Disease control was seen in around 31% of patients, objective responses in roughly 17%.

In regard to this clone: What it binds is unknown.

Those patients who had chemo-refractory metastatic non-small-cell lung cancer were given focal radiation along with CTLA-4 blockade through ipilimumab. V was trimmed by 1 base and J by 4 bases, leaving 8 bases between them. This CDR3 contains 14 residues. Per germline, CDR1 SGHTA and CDR2 FQGTGA. Clones were read by immunoSEQ multiplex PCR, and TCRdb kept only the in-frame ones, dropping some. The sample lists about 60,000 clones; around 86% were seen once. Study-level findings and limits: Early clone dynamics of blood T cells, plus interferon-beta, reportedly predicted response best. Radiotherapy with ipilimumab was followed by blood expansion of tumor-derived clones.

This chain links TRBV7-3 with TRBJ2-1, with D maybe TRBD2 (5 bases). The TCR sequence derives from a human donor with non-small cell lung cancer who had a partial response to radiotherapy plus ipilimumab. The sequences come from peripheral blood, collected from a patient treated with radiotherapy plus ipilimumab. The CDR3 bases are TGTGCCAGCAGCTTAATGGGGAGTTACAATGAGCAGTTCTTC. Translated: CASSLMGSYNEQFF. The complete variable domain, with remaining parts taken from reference TRBV7-3 and TRBJ2-1, reads GAGVSQTPSNKVTEKGKYVELRCDPISGHTALYWYRQSLGQGPEFLIYFQGTGAADDSGLPNDRFFAVRPEGSVSTLKIQRTERGDSAVYLCASSLMGSYNEQFFGPGTRLTVL.